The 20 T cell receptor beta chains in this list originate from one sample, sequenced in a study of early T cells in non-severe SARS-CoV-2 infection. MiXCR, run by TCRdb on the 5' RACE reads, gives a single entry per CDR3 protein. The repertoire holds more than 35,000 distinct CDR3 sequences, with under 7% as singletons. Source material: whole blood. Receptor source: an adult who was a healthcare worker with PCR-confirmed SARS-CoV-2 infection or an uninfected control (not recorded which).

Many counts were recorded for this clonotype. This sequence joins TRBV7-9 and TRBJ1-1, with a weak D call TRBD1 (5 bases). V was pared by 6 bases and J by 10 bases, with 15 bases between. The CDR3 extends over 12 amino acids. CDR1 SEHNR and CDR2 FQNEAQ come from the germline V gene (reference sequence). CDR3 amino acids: CASRKGAGGAFF. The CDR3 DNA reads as TGTGCCAGCAGAAAAGGGGCCGGAGGAGCTTTCTTT.

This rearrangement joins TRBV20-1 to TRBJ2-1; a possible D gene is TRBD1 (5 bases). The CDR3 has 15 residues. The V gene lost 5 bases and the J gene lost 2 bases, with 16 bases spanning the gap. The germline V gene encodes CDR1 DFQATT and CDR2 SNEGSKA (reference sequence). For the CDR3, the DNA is TGCAGTGCTCGAAGTGACAGATTTCCCTACAATGAGCAGTTCTTC. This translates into CSARSDRFPYNEQFF.

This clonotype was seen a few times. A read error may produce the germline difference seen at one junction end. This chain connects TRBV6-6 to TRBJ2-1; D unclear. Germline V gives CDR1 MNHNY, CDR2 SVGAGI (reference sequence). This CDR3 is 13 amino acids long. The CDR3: CASSYGPYNEQFF. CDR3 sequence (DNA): TGTGCCAGCAGTTACGGACCCTATAATGAGCAGTTCTTC.

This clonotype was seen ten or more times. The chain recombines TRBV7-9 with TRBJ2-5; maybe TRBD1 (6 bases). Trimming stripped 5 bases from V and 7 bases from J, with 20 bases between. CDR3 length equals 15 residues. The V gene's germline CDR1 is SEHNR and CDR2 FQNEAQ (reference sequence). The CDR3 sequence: CASSHRVNMGGTQYF. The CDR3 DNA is TGTGCCAGCAGCCACAGGGTTAACATGGGTGGGACCCAGTACTTC.

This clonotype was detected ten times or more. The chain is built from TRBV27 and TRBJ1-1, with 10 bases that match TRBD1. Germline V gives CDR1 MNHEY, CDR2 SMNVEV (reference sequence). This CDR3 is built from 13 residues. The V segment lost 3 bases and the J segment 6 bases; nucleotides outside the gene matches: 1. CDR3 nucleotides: TGTGCCAGCAGTTTGGGGACAGGGGCTGAAGCTTTCTTT. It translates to CASSLGTGAEAFF.

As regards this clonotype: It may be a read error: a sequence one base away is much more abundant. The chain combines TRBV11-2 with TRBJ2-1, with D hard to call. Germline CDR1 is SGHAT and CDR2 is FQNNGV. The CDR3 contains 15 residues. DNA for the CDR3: TGTGCCAGCAGCTTAGAAGCTTCATTTCACAATGAGCAGCTCTTC. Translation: CASSLEASFHNEQLF. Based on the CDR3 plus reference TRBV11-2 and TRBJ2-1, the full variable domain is EAGVAQSPRYKIIEKRQSVAFWCNPISGHATLYWYQQILGQGPKLLIQFQNNGVVDDSQLPKDRFSAERLKGVDSTLKIQPAKLEDSAVYLCASSLEASFHNEQLFGPGTRLTVL.

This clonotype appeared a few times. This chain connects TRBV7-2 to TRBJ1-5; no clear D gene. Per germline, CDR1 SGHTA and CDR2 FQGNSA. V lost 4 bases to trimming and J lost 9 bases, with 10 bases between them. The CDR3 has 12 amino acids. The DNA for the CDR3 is TGTGCCAGCAGCTCCCCCCGGGGGCCCCAGCATTTT. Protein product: CASSSPRGPQHF.

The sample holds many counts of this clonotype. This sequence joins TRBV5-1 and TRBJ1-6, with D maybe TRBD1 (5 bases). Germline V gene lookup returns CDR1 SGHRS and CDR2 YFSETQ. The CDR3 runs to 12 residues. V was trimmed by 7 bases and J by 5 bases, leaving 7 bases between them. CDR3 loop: CASAGNNSPLHF. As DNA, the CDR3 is TGCGCCAGCGCAGGGAATAATTCACCCCTCCACTTT.

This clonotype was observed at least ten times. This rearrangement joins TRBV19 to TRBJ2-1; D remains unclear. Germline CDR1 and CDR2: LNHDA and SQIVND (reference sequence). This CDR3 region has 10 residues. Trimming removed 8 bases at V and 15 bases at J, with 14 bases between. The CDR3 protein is CASGFGPAFF. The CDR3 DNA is TGTGCCAGTGGGTTCGGGCCGGCGTTCTTC.

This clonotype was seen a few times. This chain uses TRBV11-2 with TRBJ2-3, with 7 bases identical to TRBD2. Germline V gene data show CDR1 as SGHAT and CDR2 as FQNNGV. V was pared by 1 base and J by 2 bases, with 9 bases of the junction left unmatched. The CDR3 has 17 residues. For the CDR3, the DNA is TGTGCCAGCAGCTTAGCATGGGGGAGCGGGGTCACAGATACGCAGTATTTT. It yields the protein CASSLAWGSGVTDTQYF.

The CDR3 DNA reads as TGCAGTGCTAGTTCCCTAGCGGGAGTTGGCTGGGTTGTCAATGAGCAGTTCTTC. It codes for CSASSLAGVGWVVNEQFF. The chain links TRBV20-1 to TRBJ2-1, with 10 bases aligning to TRBD2. CDR3 size: 18 residues. Per the germline V gene, CDR1 is DFQATT and CDR2 is SNEGSKA (reference sequence). V lost 3 bases to trimming and J lost 6 bases; unmatched junction nucleotides: 17.

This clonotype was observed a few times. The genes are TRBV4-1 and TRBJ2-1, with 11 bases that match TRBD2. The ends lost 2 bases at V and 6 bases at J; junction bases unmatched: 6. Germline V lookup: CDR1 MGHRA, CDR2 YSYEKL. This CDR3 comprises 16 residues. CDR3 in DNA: TGCGCCAGCAGCCAACCTACTAGCGGGAGAACCAATGAGCAGTTCTTC. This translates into CASSQPTSGRTNEQFF.

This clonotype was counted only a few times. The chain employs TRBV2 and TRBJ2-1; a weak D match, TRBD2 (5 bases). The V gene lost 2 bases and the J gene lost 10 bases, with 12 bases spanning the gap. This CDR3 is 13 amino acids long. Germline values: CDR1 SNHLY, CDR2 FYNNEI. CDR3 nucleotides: TGTGCCAGCAGTGAATATCCGGGGTCGGAGCAGTTCTTC. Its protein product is CASSEYPGSEQFF. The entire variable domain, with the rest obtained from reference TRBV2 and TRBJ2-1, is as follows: EPEVTQTPSHQVTQMGQEVILRCVPISNHLYFYWYRQILGQKVEFLVSFYNNEISEKSEIFDDQFSVERPDGSNFTLKIRSTKLEDSAMYFCASSEYPGSEQFFGPGTRLTVL.

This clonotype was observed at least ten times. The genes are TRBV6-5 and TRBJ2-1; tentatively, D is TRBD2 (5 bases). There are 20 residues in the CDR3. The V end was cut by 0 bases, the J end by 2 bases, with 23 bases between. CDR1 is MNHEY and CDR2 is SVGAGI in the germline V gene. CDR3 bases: TGTGCCAGCAGTTACTCGAAAGGGAGAGGTGGAGGCTGGACCTACAATGAGCAGTTCTTC. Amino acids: CASSYSKGRGGGWTYNEQFF.

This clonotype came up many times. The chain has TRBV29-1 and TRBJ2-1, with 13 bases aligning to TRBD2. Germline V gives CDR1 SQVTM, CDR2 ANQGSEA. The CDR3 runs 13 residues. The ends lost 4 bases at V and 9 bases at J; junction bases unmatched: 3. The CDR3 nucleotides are TGCAGCGTTGGGACTAGCGGGAGCCTTGAGCAGTTCTTC. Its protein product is CSVGTSGSLEQFF.

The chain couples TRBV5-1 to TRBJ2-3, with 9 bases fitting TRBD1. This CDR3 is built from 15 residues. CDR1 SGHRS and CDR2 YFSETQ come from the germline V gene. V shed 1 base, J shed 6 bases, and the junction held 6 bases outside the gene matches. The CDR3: CASSLRGQGTDTQYF. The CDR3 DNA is TGCGCCAGCAGCTTGCGTGGACAGGGGACCGATACGCAGTATTTT.

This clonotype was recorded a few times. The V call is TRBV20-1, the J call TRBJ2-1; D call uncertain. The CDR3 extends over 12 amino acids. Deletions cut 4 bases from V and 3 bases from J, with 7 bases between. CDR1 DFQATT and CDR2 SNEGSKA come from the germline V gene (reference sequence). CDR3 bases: TGCAGTGCTAAAGGAGTCTACAATGAGCAGTTCTTC. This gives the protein CSAKGVYNEQFF.

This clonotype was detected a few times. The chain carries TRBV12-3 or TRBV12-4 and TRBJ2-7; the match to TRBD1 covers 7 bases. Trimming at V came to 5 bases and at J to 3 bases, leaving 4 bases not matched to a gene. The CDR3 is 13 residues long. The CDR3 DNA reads TGTGCCAGCAGTGGCCGGGACAGCTACGAGCAGTACTTC. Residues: CASSGRDSYEQYF.

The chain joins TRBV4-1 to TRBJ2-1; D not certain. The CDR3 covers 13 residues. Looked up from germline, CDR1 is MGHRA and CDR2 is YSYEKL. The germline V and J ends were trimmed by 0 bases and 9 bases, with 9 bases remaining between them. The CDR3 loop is CASSQDPFTEQFF. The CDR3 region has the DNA TGCGCCAGCAGCCAAGATCCCTTTACTGAGCAGTTCTTC.

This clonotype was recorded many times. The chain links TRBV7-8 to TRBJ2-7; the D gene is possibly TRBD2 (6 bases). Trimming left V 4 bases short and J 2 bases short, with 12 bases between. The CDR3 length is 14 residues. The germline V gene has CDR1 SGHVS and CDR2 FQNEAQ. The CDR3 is CASSSRRDPYEQYF. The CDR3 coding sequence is TGTGCCAGCAGCTCCCGGAGGGACCCCTACGAGCAGTACTTC. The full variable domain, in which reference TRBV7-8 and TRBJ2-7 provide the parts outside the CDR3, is GAGVSQSPRYKVAKRGQDVALRCDPISGHVSLFWYQQALGQGPEFLTYFQNEAQLDKSGLPSDRFFAERPEGSVSTLKIQRTQQEDSAVYLCASSSRRDPYEQYFGPGTRLTVT.